This T cell receptor beta chain was documented in a study of blood T cell repertoires in COVID-19. V was pared by 2 bases and J by 7 bases, with 6 bases between. This CDR3 has 13 amino acids. Germline V CDR1 and CDR2: LNHNV, YYDKDF (reference sequence). The repertoire was sequenced with immunoSEQ multiplex PCR; TCRdb's copy has only in-frame clones and lacks some. Found here are roughly 160,000 clones, roughly 88% of them singletons; the top ten hold approximately 2.9%. The clonotype originates from an older woman with acute or convalescent COVID-19. Source material: peripheral blood. J is TRBJ1-6 and V is TRBV15, with unresolved D. CDR3: CATSRRTNSPLHF. The CDR3 DNA reads as TGTGCCACCAGCAGAAGAACAAATTCACCCCTCCACTTT.